The clone carrying this T cell receptor beta chain has at least ten counts. Its specificity is not known. V was clipped by 8 bases and J by 3 bases, with 11 bases between them. CDR1 SQVTM and CDR2 ANQGSEA come from the germline V gene. There are 11 residues in the CDR3. This sample was included in a study of T cells in Graves' hyperthyroidism and ophthalmopathy. General study findings and limits: The blood repertoire included most of the expanded thyroid clonotypes above 0.001.

The hyperthyroidism patients had all been newly diagnosed, and their disease duration was under 2 months. Their ages ranged from 18 to 65 years. Patients having uncontrolled infection, another autoimmune disease, pregnancy or lactation were not included. Diagnostic decisions used clinical symptoms, serum thyroxine and TRAb, thyroid ultrasound and orbital computed tomography. Template material for amplifying TCR beta CDR3 regions consisted of RNA transcripts. Using the HTBI primer set, a first-round RT-PCR was run on the TCR CDR3. MiXCR, run by TCRdb on the multiplex PCR reads, gives a single entry per CDR3 protein. The table shows hundreds of thousands of distinct CDR3 sequences, with 46% occurring only once.

The sample consisted of peripheral blood or thyroid tissue (not recorded which). The clonotype originates from a woman aged 18-30 years with Graves' hyperthyroidism. The chain recombines TRBV29-1 with TRBJ2-7; the D gene is possibly TRBD2 (5 bases). DNA of the CDR3: TGCAGCACGGGGATAGGCTACGAGCAGTACTTC. Its protein product is CSTGIGYEQYF.